This T cell receptor beta chain derives from a study of cytomegalovirus exposure and HLA in healthy donors. Broader study findings: Presence/absence analyses assumed roughly uniform sequencing depth across donors, which may not hold. Reports indicated that the classifier achieved high specificity and sensitivity in diagnosing cytomegalovirus status. It was shown in a later analysis that HLA-associated TCR beta chains were more clonally expanded than other, equally common chains. TCR sequences were mostly rare, though some public TCRs occurred in many donors.

This clone was counted once. Antigen specificity is unknown. CDR3 length: 14 amino acids. The V gene end was trimmed by 11 bases and the J gene end by 6 bases; junction bases not matched to a gene: 12. Germline lookup yields CDR1 MDHEN and CDR2 SYDVKM. The PCR made use of 60 Vbeta and 13 Jbeta primers. Here immunoSEQ multiplex PCR was the method, and the copy in TCRdb shows in-frame clones only, minus some. The sample contains around 150,000 clones, roughly four fifths of which appear only once. Sequenced input: PBMCs. The chain has TRBV28 and TRBJ2-3; 9 nucleotides align to TRBD2. This sequence originates from a male donor in good health and CMV-seropositive. DNA for the CDR3: TGTGCCTCCTCCAGCGGGGGGCCCGAGGATACGCAGTATTTT. Its translation: CASSSGGPEDTQYF. The full variable domain, its missing parts supplied by reference TRBV28 and TRBJ2-3, is DVKVTQSSRYLVKRTGEKVFLECVQDMDHENMFWYRQDPGLGLRLIYFSYDVKMKEKGDIPEGYSVSREKKERFSLILESASTNQTSMYLCASSSGGPEDTQYFGPGTRLTVL.